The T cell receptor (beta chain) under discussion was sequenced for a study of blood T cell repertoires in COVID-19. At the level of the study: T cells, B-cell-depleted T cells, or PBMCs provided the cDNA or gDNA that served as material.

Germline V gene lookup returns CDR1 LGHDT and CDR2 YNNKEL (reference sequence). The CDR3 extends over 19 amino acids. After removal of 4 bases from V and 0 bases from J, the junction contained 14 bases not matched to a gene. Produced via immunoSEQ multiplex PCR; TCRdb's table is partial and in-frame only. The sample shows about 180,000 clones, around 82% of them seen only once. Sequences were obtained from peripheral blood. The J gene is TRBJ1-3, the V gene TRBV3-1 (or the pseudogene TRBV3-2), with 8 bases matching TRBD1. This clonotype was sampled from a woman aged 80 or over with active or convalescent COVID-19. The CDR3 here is CASSRGRVTGGGSGNTIYF. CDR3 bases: TGTGCCAGCAGCCGGGGACGGGTTACAGGGGGAGGCTCTGGAAACACCATATATTTT.